This T cell receptor (beta chain) came from a study of T cell responses to AZD1222 COVID-19 vaccine (dated by TCRdb to the early 2020s). At the level of the whole study: AZD1222 recipients with second doses at about 4 weeks or about 12 weeks were pooled, because spike-specific TCR depth and breadth did not differ between schedules. TCR sequencing covered roughly 230 trial participants: 207 given two doses of AZD1222 and 26 given two doses of MenACWY control vaccine. Trial participants were enrolled by age into 18-55, 56-69 and 70-plus year subgroups, with 148, 28 and 57 TCR-sequenced participants respectively.

Note on this clone: No antigen is known for it. Base qualities are missing; no much larger clone stands one base away.

In light of the paper, this sample's time point label describes: baseline before first vaccination. Vaccinee samples came from UK trials COV001 and COV002, including a single-blind randomized controlled phase 2/3 trial of AZD1222 (ChAdOx1 nCoV-19) in healthy adults. For TCRbeta chain sequencing, PBMC samples from trial participants were taken at day 0 and at day 28 after the second dose. The CDR3 regions of human TCRbeta chains were subjected to immunosequencing. As for the authors' bioinformatics: TCRs in the repertoires were compared against a reference library of SARS-CoV-2-specific TCRs that had been generated with the MIRA antigen-specificity platform. Breadth was defined as the fraction of unique TCRs that were SARS-CoV-2-associated. Depth was defined as the fraction of total T cells that were SARS-CoV-2-associated. Using the MIRA data, each spike-specific TCR was mapped to the spike region that the TCR reacts to and placed in a CD4 or CD8 class. Log10-transformed breadth and depth values were compared by one-way ANOVA with Sidak's multiple comparisons tests. TCRdb provides this immuneACCESS table in a form limited to in-frame rearrangements. Some clones are lacking; in checked studies, under half of them reflect an unresolved V gene, and why the rest are absent is not known. V, J and clone size are those of that table, while D and trimming were read from the DNA. The table for this sample lists roughly 150,000 clones; approximately 89% of them were counted only once. Of the sample, about 4.2% falls within the top ten clones.

Paper-wide results and their limitations: Because no samples from the day 14 peak response were available, repertoires could be characterized only after the peak T cell response. Reportedly, close to half of the unique spike-specific TCRs recognized epitopes lying outside the regions that are mutated in the B.1.351 and B.1.1.7 variants. The whole spike protein was spanned by vaccine-associated CD4 TCRs, and dominant responses were seen in regions 160-218 and 743-854. After two AZD1222 doses, both the breadth and the depth of spike-specific TCRs were significantly higher than at day 0 and than in MenACWY recipients. Conclusions about previously exposed vaccinees were limited because only six AZD1222 recipients were SARS-CoV-2 seropositive at baseline. The 56-69-year group was small, and its depth increase did not reach significance, likely because of low power. Participants were mostly white British and included more females than males, and it was suggested by the authors that clonal diversity may have been underestimated.

From its cysteine to its phenylalanine, the CDR3 spans 14 amino acids. Only the CDR3 region is kept as DNA, spanning 42 bases read in frame from base 1. Trimming at the junction amounts to 2 bases on V and 6 bases on J, and the germline ends lie 11 bases apart. CDR1 and CDR2 are read off the germline V gene as SGHTA and FQGNSA. The chain uses TRBV7-2 and TRBJ1-5, with TRBD1 as a weak D call on 5 bases. This specimen was peripheral blood, taken on day 0 of AZD1222 vaccination. This receptor was identified in an adult in good health. The CDR3: CASSLRQGGQPQHF. In nucleotide form, the sequence is TGTGCCAGCAGCTTAAGGCAGGGTGGTCAGCCCCAGCATTTT.